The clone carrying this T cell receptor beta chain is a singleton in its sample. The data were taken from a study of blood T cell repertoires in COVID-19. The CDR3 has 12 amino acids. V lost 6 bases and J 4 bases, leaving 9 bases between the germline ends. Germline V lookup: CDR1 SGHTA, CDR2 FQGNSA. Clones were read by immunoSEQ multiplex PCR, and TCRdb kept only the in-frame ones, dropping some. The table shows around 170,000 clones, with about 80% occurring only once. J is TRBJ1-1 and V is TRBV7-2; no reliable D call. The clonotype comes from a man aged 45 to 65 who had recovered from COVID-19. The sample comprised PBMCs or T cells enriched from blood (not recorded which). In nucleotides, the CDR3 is TGTGCCAGCAGGAGGGAACGCACTGAAGCTTTCTTT. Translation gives CASRRERTEAFF.